This T cell receptor (beta chain) was profiled in a study of identical twins. Template switching added a universal primer site; cDNA carried unique molecular identifiers. Via MiXCR, TCRdb re-called the 5' RACE reads, giving one row per CDR3 protein. The sample holds 250,000 to 350,000 distinct CDR3 sequences; 7.5% to 9.5% are singletons and the top ten take 5.5% to 9%. V lost 2 bases to trimming and J lost 2 bases, with 7 bases between them. CDR3 length: 14 residues. CDR1 is MNHEY and CDR2 is SVGAGI in the germline V gene. This clonotype was recorded a few times. The same sample was also used in a study of yellow fever vaccine responses in identical twins.

This chain links TRBV6-5 with TRBJ2-1, with D possibly TRBD1 on 6 matching bases. Sequenced: CD8+ T cells sorted from blood. This TCR was sampled from a woman between 18 and 30 years old in good health. The CDR3: CASSYRDTYNEQFF. CDR3 nucleotides: TGTGCCAGCAGTTACCGGGACACCTACAATGAGCAGTTCTTC.